This is a list of T cell receptor beta chains from one sample in a study of T-cell reconstitution after alpha-beta-depleted transplantation in children. A single record per CDR3 protein comes from TCRdb applying MiXCR to the PCR reads. The sample yields over 450,000 distinct CDR3 sequences, over 9.5% seen once. Sequencing used PBMCs, obtained before TCRalphabeta/CD19-depleted stem cell transplant. Receptors were obtained from a child aged 2-15 years with inherited bone marrow failure, due to receive a stem cell transplant. Each CDR3 is given with its conserved first and last residue. A D gene is named only where the DNA matches it firmly. Size tells how often a clone was seen (once, few, many) or the class of an expanded clone, and some rows leave it out.

TRBV12-3/TRBV12-4	-	-	TRBJ2-6	CASSLGGTSGANVLTF	TGTGCCAGCAGTTTAGGCGGGACCTCTGGGGCCAACGTCCTGACTTTC
TRBV27	TRBD2	-	TRBJ2-1	CASTIRWTSGLLNEQFF	TGTGCCAGCACCATACGTTGGACTAGCGGACTTCTCAATGAGCAGTTCTTC
TRBV19	-	few	TRBJ2-1	CASSQYSANEQFF	TGTGCCAGTAGTCAATACAGCGCGAATGAGCAGTTCTTC
TRBV18	TRBD1	-	TRBJ2-7	CASSPRGQGPYEQYF	TGTGCCAGCTCACCACGTGGACAGGGTCCCTACGAGCAGTACTTC
TRBV4-1	-	many	TRBJ2-1	CASSQGVEGEQFF	TGCGCCAGCAGCCAAGGTGTGGAAGGTGAGCAGTTCTTC
TRBV12-3/TRBV12-4	TRBD1	many	TRBJ2-1	CASSVSGTGEFF	TGTGCCAGCAGTGTTTCCGGGACAGGGGAGTTCTTC
TRBV24-1	TRBD2	many	TRBJ2-5	CATSDLSGTSGTKETQYF	TGTGCCACCAGTGATTTGTCCGGGACTAGCGGGACGAAAGAGACCCAGTACTTC
TRBV29-1	TRBD1	many	TRBJ2-7	CSVYLPSTGNYEQYF	TGCAGCGTTTACTTACCCTCGACAGGGAACTACGAGCAGTACTTC
TRBV5-4	TRBD1	many	TRBJ2-1	CASSLQVGTGGNEQFF	TGTGCCAGCAGCTTGCAAGTCGGGACAGGGGGCAATGAGCAGTTCTTC
TRBV19	TRBD1	many	TRBJ1-2	CASSPDRGGYTF	TGTGCCAGTAGTCCCGACAGGGGTGGCTACACCTTC
TRBV4-3	-	many	TRBJ1-3	CASSQGQGNTIYF	TGCGCCAGCAGCCAAGGGCAGGGGAACACCATATATTTT
TRBV12-3/TRBV12-4	-	many	TRBJ1-4	CASSLIGRLNNEKLFF	TGTGCCAGCAGTCTGATAGGCCGGTTAAATAATGAAAAACTGTTTTTT
TRBV7-2	-	many	TRBJ1-1	CASRQQPNTEAFF	TGTGCCAGCAGGCAACAGCCGAACACTGAAGCTTTCTTT
TRBV20-1	-	many	TRBJ2-5	CSAITSSQETQYF	TGCAGTGCTATAACTAGCTCCCAAGAGACCCAGTACTTC
TRBV11-2	-	-	TRBJ2-6	CAGVPYRFPGPPAF	TGTGCAGGGGTGCCTTATCGATTCCCGGGACCTCCGGCTTTC
TRBV10-3	-	-	TRBJ2-3	CAISPTYDTQYF	TGTGCCATCAGTCCAACGTACGATACGCAGTATTTT